A selection of T cell receptor beta chains follows, all from one sample in a study of cytomegalovirus exposure and HLA in healthy donors. Only in-frame clones appear in the TCRdb table, and some are missing; sequencing was by immunoSEQ multiplex PCR. The sample has around 120,000 clones, more than 65% seen once. Material: PBMCs. All receptors come from a man aged 18 to 30 in good health and CMV-seronegative. Both conserved end residues are part of each CDR3. A D gene is named only where the DNA matches it firmly. Rows may omit the clone size; those that give it use once, few, many or a size class.

J gene | V gene | D gene | clone size | CDR3 protein | CDR3 DNA
TRBJ2-3 | TRBV7-8 | - | - | CASSFSLGDTQYF | TGTGCCAGCAGCTTTTCGCTCGGGGATACGCAGTATTTT
TRBJ2-7 | TRBV25-1 | TRBD2 | - | CASSETRGGGYEQYF | TGTGCCAGCAGTGAGACTCGCGGGGGGGGCTACGAGCAGTACTTC
TRBJ2-7 | TRBV15 | TRBD1 | - | CATSRSITGTGLDEQYF | TGTGCCACCAGCAGATCAATCACCGGGACAGGGCTGGACGAGCAGTACTTC
TRBJ2-7 | TRBV5-6 | - | - | CASSLGGRVAYEQYF | TGTGCCAGCAGCTTGGGGGGGCGGGTGGCCTACGAGCAGTACTTC
TRBJ2-1 | TRBV5-1 | - | - | CASSLRGHWDYVNNEQFF | TGCGCCAGCAGCTTGAGGGGTCACTGGGATTACGTGAACAATGAGCAGTTCTTC
TRBJ1-2 | TRBV6-5 | - | - | CASSFAGLGGYTF | TGTGCCAGCAGTTTTGCAGGGTTGGGCGGCTACACCTTC
TRBJ1-2 | TRBV6-1 | - | - | CASSESTGIFDYTF | TGTGCCAGCAGTGAATCGACGGGTATATTTGACTACACCTTC
TRBJ2-7 | TRBV9 | TRBD2 | - | CASSAGGTSSYEQYF | TGTGCCAGCAGCGCCGGGGGGACTAGCTCCTACGAGCAGTACTTC
TRBJ2-5 | TRBV4-1 | - | - | CASSRLLGGGLGETQYF | TGCGCCAGCAGCCGTTTGTTGGGGGGGGGCCTGGGGGAGACCCAGTACTTC
TRBJ2-4 | TRBV29-1 | TRBD1 | - | CSVGGLTGAANIQYF | TGCAGCGTTGGAGGTTTGACAGGGGCCGCAAACATTCAGTACTTC
TRBJ2-1 | TRBV19 | TRBD1 | - | CASNKISGAGGNEQFF | TGTGCCAGTAACAAGATATCAGGGGCAGGGGGAAATGAGCAGTTCTTC
TRBJ1-2 | TRBV5-6 | - | - | CASSYENYGYTF | TGTGCCAGCAGCTACGAGAACTATGGCTACACCTTC
TRBJ1-2 | TRBV5-1 | - | - | CASSSSPVGGTWGYTF | TGCGCCAGCAGCTCTTCTCCAGTGGGAGGGACATGGGGCTACACCTTC
TRBJ2-1 | TRBV15 | TRBD2 | few | CATSREPGLDDEQFF | TGTGCCACCAGCAGGGAACCGGGACTAGATGATGAGCAGTTCTTC
TRBJ1-5 | TRBV7-8 | TRBD1 | once | CASSLGDRVNQPQHF | TGTGCCAGCAGCTTAGGGGACAGGGTCAATCAGCCCCAGCATTTT
TRBJ2-6 | TRBV4-2 | - | - | CASSQGRGQGANVLTF | TGTGCCAGCAGCCAAGGGCGGGGACAGGGGGCCAACGTCCTGACTTTC
TRBJ2-6 | TRBV15 | - | - | CATSLRRFGANVLTF | TGTGCCACCAGCCTTAGGAGGTTTGGGGCCAACGTCCTGACTTTC
TRBJ2-2 | TRBV29-1 | TRBD1 | - | CSVGQGNTGELFF | TGCAGCGTTGGACAGGGTAACACCGGGGAGCTGTTTTTT
TRBJ2-7 | TRBV19 | TRBD2 | - | CASSIGPKLAWGSYEQYF | TGTGCCAGTAGTATAGGCCCCAAACTAGCGTGGGGCTCCTACGAGCAGTACTTC
TRBJ1-1 | TRBV7-8 | - | - | CASSSEFVVRGAFF | TGTGCCAGCAGCTCAGAGTTCGTGGTTCGGGGAGCTTTCTTT
TRBJ1-2 | TRBV4-3 | - | - | CASSPISGGLYGYTF | TGCGCCAGCAGCCCTATATCGGGGGGACTCTATGGCTACACCTTC
TRBJ1-2 | TRBV4-2 | TRBD1 | - | CASSQDTRGQGGYGYTF | TGTGCCAGCAGCCAAGATACCCGGGGACAGGGAGGCTATGGCTACACCTTC
TRBJ1-1 | TRBV23-1 | TRBD1 | - | CASSQTGTGGAFF | TGCGCCAGCAGTCAAACCGGGACAGGGGGCGCTTTCTTT
TRBJ2-7 | TRBV6-1 | TRBD1 | few | CASSEGTGGSYEQYF | TGTGCCAGCAGTGAAGGGACAGGTGGGAGCTACGAGCAGTACTTC
TRBJ1-4 | TRBV7-3 | - | - | CASSSRQGEKLFF | TGTGCCAGCAGCTCCCGTCAGGGGGAAAAACTGTTTTTT
TRBJ2-7 | TRBV19 | TRBD1 | - | CASTRQGAEEQYF | TGTGCCAGTACCCGACAGGGGGCAGAAGAGCAGTACTTC
TRBJ2-2 | TRBV5-1 | TRBD2 | - | CASSLRLAGAMNTGELFF | TGCGCCAGCAGCTTGCGACTAGCGGGGGCCATGAACACCGGGGAGCTGTTTTTT
TRBJ1-2 | TRBV6-1 | TRBD1 | - | CASRRTGEGYTF | TGTGCCAGCAGGAGGACAGGGGAAGGCTACACCTTC
TRBJ1-5 | TRBV7-2 | - | - | CASSQPPGKQPQHF | TGTGCCAGCAGCCAACCTCCAGGGAAACAGCCCCAGCATTTT
TRBJ1-2 | TRBV18 | - | once | CASSPAGTNPYGYTF | TGTGCCAGCTCACCGGCGGGGACCAACCCCTATGGCTACACCTTC
TRBJ1-4 | TRBV10-3 | - | - | CAISAQGLNEKLFF | TGTGCCATCAGTGCCCAGGGCCTTAATGAAAAACTGTTTTTT
TRBJ2-1 | TRBV6-6 | - | - | CASSYGLDEQFF | TGTGCCAGCAGTTACGGACTTGATGAGCAGTTCTTC
TRBJ2-7 | TRBV2 | TRBD2 | few | CASSGRLAGVDGQYF | TGTGCCAGCAGCGGGAGACTAGCGGGGGTCGACGGGCAGTACTTC
TRBJ2-7 | TRBV6-1 | - | - | CASSELDRPECGQYF | TGTGCCAGCAGTGAACTTGACAGACCCGAGTGTGGGCAGTACTTC
TRBJ1-6 | TRBV6-1 | - | - | CASSEPPGGALHF | TGTGCCAGCAGTGAACCTCCGGGGGGGGCCCTCCACTTT
TRBJ2-1 | TRBV5-1 | TRBD1 | few | CASSLSGTGHNEQFF | TGCGCCAGCAGCTTGTCAGGGACAGGGCACAATGAGCAGTTCTTC
TRBJ2-2 | TRBV7-2 | TRBD2 | - | CASSFLLAGGTNTGELFF | TGTGCCAGCAGCTTCCTACTAGCGGGGGGGACGAACACCGGGGAGCTGTTTTTT
TRBJ2-5 | TRBV6-6 | TRBD1 | - | CASSLSGGRETQYF | TGTGCCAGCAGCCTCTCAGGGGGCAGAGAGACCCAGTACTTC
TRBJ1-3 | TRBV6-6 | - | - | CASKRGGSGNTIYF | TGTGCCAGCAAGAGGGGAGGCTCTGGAAACACCATATATTTT
TRBJ2-1 | TRBV19 | TRBD2 | - | CASSMNRGGPYNEQFF | TGTGCCAGTAGTATGAACCGCGGGGGGCCCTACAATGAGCAGTTCTTC
TRBJ1-4 | TRBV6-1 | TRBD1 | - | CASSDGQGGKLFF | TGTGCCAGCAGCGATGGACAGGGAGGGAAACTGTTTTTT
TRBJ1-2 | TRBV12-5 | TRBD1 | few | CASGFLPGQGKSNYGYTF | TGTGCTAGTGGTTTCCTTCCGGGACAGGGGAAATCGAACTATGGCTACACCTTC
TRBJ2-7 | TRBV4-1 | - | - | CASSQVAASYEQYF | TGCGCCAGCAGCCAAGTTGCGGCGTCCTACGAGCAGTACTTC
TRBJ2-7 | TRBV19 | TRBD1 | - | CASSIATGGSYEQYF | TGTGCCAGTAGTATAGCGACAGGGGGCTCCTACGAGCAGTACTTC
TRBJ1-5 | TRBV2 | TRBD1 | - | CASRGTGRGQPQHF | TGTGCCAGCAGGGGGACAGGGCGAGGCCAGCCCCAGCATTTT
TRBJ1-1 | TRBV7-7 | TRBD1 | - | CASSPISGQGRTEAFF | TGTGCCAGCAGCCCCATTTCCGGACAGGGGAGAACTGAAGCTTTCTTT
TRBJ2-1 | TRBV7-9 | TRBD2 | - | CASSPRLAGVKNEQFF | TGTGCCAGCAGCCCCCGACTAGCGGGTGTCAAAAATGAGCAGTTCTTC
TRBJ1-1 | TRBV6-5 | TRBD1 | once | CASRWTGEAFF | TGTGCCAGCAGATGGACAGGGGAAGCTTTCTTT
TRBJ2-3 | TRBV25-1 | TRBD2 | - | CASSDAGGPDTQYF | TGTGCCAGCAGTGACGCGGGGGGGCCAGATACGCAGTATTTT
TRBJ2-1 | TRBV19 | TRBD1 | - | CASSPDRDHNEQFF | TGTGCCAGTAGTCCGGACAGGGACCACAATGAGCAGTTCTTC
TRBJ2-5 | TRBV29-1 | TRBD2 | - | CSVDGLAYLETQYF | TGCAGCGTTGACGGACTAGCGTATTTAGAGACCCAGTACTTC
TRBJ1-1 | TRBV18 | TRBD1 | - | CASSPQTGSNTEAFF | TGTGCCAGCTCACCACAGACAGGGTCGAACACTGAAGCTTTCTTT